This T cell receptor (beta chain) appears in the sequencing data of a study of shared clonotypes between healthy human individuals. Study details: Two female and a few male donors aged 18 to 49 were enrolled.

The V end lost 2 bases, the J end lost 4 bases, and 15 bases lay between the germline ends. Germline-derived CDR1 and CDR2 are SGHTA and FQGTGA. The CDR3 consists of 16 residues. Deep was the level at which the assay was run. Several immunoSEQ plates received, in even portions, the genomic DNA of each subset. Among the unsorted PBMC samples, replicate PCRs used 300 ng DNA, roughly 33,000 T cell genomes. Sequenced by immunoSEQ multiplex PCR; TCRdb stores in-frame clones only, minus some. This sample has around 500,000 clones; approximately 80% occur once, and the top ten carry around 12%. The sample taken for sequencing was PBMCs. The sequence derives from a woman in her thirties or forties in good health. Some clones in this sample may be carry-over from other donors' samples. The chain couples TRBV7-3 to TRBJ2-1, with TRBD2 as a possible D gene (6 bases). CDR3 in DNA: TGTGCCAGCAGCTTAGTTGTTAGCGGAACTTACAATGAGCAGTTCTTC. This codes for CASSLVVSGTYNEQFF.